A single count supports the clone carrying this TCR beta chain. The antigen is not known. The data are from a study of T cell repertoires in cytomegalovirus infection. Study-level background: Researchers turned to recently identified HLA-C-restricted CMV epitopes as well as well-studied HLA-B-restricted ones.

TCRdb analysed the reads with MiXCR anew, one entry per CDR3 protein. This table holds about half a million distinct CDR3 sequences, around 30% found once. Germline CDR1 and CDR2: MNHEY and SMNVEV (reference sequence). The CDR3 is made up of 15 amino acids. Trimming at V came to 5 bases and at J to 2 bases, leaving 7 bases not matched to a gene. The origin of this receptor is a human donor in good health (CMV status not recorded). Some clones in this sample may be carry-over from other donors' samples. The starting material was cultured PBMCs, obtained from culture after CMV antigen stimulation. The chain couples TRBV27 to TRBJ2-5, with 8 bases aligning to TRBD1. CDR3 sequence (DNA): TGTGCCAGCAGTCTCGGACAGGGAGCGCAAGAGACCCAGTACTTC. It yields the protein CASSLGQGAQETQYF.